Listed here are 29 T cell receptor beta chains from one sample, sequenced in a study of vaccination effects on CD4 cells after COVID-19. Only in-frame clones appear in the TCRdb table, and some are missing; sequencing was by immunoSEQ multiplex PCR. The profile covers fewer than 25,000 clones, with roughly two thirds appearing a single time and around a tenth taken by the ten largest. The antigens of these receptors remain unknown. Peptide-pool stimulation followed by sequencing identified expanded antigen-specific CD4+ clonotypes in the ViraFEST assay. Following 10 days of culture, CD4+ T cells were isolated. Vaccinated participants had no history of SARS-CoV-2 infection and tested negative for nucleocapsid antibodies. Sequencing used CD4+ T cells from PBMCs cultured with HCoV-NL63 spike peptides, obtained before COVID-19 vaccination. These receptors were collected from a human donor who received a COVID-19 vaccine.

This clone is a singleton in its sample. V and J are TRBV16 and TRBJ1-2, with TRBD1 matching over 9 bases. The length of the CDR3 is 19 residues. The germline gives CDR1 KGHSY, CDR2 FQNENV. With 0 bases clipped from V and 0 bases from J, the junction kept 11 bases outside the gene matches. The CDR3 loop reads CASSQSYRDRERSNYGYTF. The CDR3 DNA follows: TGTGCCAGCAGCCAATCCTACCGGGACAGGGAGCGATCTAACTATGGCTACACCTTC.

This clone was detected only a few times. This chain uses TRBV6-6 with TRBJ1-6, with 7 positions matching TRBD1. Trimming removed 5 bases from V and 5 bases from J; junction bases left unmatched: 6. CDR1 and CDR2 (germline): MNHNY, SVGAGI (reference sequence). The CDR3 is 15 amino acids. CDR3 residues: CASSPMGQNNSPLHF. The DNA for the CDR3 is TGTGCCAGCAGTCCCATGGGACAGAATAATTCACCCCTCCACTTT.

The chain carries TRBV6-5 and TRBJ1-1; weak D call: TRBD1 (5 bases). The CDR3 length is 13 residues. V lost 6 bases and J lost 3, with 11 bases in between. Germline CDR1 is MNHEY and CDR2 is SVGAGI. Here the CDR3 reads CASRRGGDTEAFF. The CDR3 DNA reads TGTGCCAGCAGGCGGGGGGGGGACACTGAAGCTTTCTTT.

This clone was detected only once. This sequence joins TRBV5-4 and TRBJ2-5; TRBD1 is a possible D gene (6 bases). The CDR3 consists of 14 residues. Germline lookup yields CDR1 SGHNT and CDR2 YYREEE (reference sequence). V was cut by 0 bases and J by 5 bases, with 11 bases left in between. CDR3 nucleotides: TGTGCCAGCAGCTTGGCCAGGGGTGGTGAGACCCAGTACTTC. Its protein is CASSLARGGETQYF.

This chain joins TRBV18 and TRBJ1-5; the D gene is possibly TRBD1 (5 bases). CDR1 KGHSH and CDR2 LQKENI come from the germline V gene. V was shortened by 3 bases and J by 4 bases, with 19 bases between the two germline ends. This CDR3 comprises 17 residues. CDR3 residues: CASSPIRPDSVNQPQHF. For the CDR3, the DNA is TGTGCCAGCTCACCGATTCGACCAGACAGTGTTAATCAGCCCCAGCATTTT.

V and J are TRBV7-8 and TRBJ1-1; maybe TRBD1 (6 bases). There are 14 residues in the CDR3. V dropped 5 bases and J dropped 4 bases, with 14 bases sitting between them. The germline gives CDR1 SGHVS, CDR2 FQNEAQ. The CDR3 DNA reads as TGTGCCAGCAGCCTACCGACAGGAGGCACTGAAGCTTTCTTT. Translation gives CASSLPTGGTEAFF.

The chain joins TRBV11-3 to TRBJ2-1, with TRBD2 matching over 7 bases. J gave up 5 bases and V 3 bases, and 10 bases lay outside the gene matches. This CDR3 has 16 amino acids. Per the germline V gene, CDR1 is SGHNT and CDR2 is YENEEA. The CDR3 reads CASSLGGSVRNNEQFF. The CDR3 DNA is TGTGCCAGCAGCTTGGGGGGGAGTGTAAGAAACAATGAGCAGTTCTTC.

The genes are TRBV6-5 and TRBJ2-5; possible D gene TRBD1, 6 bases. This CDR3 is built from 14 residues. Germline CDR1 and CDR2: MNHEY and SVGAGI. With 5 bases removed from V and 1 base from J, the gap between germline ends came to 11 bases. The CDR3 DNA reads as TGTGCCAGCAGTATAGGACAGATCCAAGAGACCCAGTACTTC. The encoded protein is CASSIGQIQETQYF.

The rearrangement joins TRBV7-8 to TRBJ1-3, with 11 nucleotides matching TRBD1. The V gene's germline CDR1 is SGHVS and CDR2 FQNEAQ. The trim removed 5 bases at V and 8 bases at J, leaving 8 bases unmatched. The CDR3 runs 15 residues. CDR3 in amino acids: CASSLGQGALDTIYF. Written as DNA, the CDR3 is TGTGCCAGCAGCCTTGGACAGGGGGCATTGGACACCATATATTTT.

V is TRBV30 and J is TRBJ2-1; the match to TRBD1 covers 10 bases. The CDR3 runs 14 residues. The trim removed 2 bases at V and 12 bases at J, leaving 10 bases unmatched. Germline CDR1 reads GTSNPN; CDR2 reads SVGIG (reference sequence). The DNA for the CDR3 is TGTGCCTGGAGTCAACTGCCCGGGACAGGGGCGCAGTTCTTC. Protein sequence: CAWSQLPGTGAQFF.

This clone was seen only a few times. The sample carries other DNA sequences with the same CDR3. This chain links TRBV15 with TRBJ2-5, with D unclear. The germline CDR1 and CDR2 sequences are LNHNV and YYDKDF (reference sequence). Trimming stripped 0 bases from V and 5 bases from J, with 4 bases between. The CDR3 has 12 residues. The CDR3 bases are TGTGCCACCAGCAGAGACATTGAGACCCAGTACTTC. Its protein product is CATSRDIETQYF. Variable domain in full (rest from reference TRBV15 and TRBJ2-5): DAMVIQNPRYQVTQFGKPVTLSCSQTLNHNVMYWYQQKSSQAPKLLFHYYDKDFNNEADTPDNFQSRRPNTSFCFLDIRSPGLGDTAMYLCATSRDIETQYFGPGTRLLVL.

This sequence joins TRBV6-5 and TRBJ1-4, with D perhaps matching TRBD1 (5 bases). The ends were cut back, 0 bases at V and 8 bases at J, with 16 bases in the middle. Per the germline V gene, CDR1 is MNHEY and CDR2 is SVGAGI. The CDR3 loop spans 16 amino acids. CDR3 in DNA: TGTGCCAGCAGTTACTCGAGTGGGGGGGTTAACGAAAAACTGTTTTTT. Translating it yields CASSYSSGGVNEKLFF.

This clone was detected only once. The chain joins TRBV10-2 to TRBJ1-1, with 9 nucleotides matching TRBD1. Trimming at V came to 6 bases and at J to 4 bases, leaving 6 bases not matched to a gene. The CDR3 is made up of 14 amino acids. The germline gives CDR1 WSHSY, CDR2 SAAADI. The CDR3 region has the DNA TGCGCCAGCAGGGAAACAGGGGGCATCACTGAAGCTTTCTTT. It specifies CASRETGGITEAFF.

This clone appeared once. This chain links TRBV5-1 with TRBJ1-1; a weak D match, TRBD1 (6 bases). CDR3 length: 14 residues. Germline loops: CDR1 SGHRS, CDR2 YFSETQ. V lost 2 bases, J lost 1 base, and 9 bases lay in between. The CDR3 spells CASSFDRRNTEAFF. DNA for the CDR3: TGCGCCAGCAGCTTTGACAGGCGGAACACTGAAGCTTTCTTT.

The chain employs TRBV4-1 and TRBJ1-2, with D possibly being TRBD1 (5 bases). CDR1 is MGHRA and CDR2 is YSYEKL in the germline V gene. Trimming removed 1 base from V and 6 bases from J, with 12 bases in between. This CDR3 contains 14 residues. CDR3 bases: TGCGCCAGCAGCCAAGGGAGGGGATCGGATGGCTACACCTTC. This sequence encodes CASSQGRGSDGYTF.

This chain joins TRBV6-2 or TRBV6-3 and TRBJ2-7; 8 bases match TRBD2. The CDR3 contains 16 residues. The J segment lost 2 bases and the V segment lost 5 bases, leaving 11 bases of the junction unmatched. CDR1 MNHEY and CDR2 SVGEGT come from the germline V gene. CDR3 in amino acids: CASSDLTSGLTYEQYF. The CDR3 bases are TGTGCCAGCAGTGACCTCACTAGCGGACTTACCTACGAGCAGTACTTC.

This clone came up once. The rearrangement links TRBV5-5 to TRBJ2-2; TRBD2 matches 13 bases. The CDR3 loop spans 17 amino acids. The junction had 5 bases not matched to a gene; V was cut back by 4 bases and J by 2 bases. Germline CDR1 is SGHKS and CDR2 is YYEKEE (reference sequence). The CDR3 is CASSPRLAGGNTGELFF. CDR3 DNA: TGTGCCAGCAGCCCGCGACTAGCGGGGGGTAACACCGGGGAGCTGTTTTTT.

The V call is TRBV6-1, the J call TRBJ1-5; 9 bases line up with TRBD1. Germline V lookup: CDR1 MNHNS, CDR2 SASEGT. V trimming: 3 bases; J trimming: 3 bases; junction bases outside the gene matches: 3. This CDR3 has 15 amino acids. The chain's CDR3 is CASSERTGVNQPQHF. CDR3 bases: TGTGCCAGCAGTGAGCGGACAGGGGTCAATCAGCCCCAGCATTTT.

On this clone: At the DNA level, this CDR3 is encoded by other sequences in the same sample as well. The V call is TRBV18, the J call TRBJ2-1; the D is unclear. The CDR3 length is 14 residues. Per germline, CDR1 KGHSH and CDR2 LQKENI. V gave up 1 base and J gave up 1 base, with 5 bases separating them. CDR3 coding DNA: TGTGCCAGCTCACCACAGGCTTCCTACAATGAGCAGTTCTTC. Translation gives CASSPQASYNEQFF.

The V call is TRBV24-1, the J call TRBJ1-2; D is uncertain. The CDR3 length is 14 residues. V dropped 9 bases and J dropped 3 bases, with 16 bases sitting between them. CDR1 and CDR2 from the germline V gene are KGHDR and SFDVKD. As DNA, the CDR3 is TGTGCCACCGGTGGGTCTACGGGAGACTATGGCTACACCTTC. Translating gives CATGGSTGDYGYTF.

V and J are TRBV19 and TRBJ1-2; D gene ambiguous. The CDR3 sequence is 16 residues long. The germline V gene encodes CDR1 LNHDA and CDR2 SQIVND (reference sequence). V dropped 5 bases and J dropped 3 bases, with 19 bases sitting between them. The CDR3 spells CASSANGGRNYYGYTF. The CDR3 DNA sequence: TGTGCCAGTAGTGCAAACGGAGGGAGGAATTACTATGGCTACACCTTC. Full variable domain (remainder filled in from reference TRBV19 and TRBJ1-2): DGGITQSPKYLFRKEGQNVTLSCEQNLNHDAMYWYRQDPGQGLRLIYYSQIVNDFQKGDIAEGYSVSREKKESFPLTVTSAQKNPTAFYLCASSANGGRNYYGYTFGSGTRLTVV.

The CDR3 loop is CASSGTSDTQYF. The CDR3 nucleotides are TGTGCCAGCAGTGGGACGTCGGATACGCAGTATTTT. The chain carries TRBV2 and TRBJ2-3; D unresolved. Germline CDR1 and CDR2: SNHLY and FYNNEI. The ends were cut back, 4 bases at V and 6 bases at J, with 8 bases in the middle. This CDR3 region has 12 residues.

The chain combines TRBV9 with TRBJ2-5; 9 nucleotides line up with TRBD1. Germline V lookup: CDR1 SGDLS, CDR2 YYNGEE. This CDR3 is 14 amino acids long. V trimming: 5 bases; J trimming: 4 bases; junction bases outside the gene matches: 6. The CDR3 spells CASSDDRGGETQYF. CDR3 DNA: TGTGCCAGCAGTGACGACAGGGGGGGAGAGACCCAGTACTTC.

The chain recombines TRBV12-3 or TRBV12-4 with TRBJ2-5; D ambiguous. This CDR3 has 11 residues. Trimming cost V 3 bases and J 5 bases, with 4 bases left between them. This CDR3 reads CASSFEETQYF. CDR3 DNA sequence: TGTGCCAGCAGTTTTGAGGAGACCCAGTACTTC.

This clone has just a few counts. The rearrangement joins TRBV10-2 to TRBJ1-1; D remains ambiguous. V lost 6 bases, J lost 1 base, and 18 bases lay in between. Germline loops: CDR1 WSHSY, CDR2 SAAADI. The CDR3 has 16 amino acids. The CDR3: CASRSRSLSGNTEAFF. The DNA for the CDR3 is TGCGCCAGCAGGTCACGGTCGTTGAGTGGGAACACTGAAGCTTTCTTT.

The CDR3 spells CASRNPSGPGANYGYTF. CDR3 DNA sequence: TGCGCCAGCCGAAATCCATCAGGACCGGGGGCTAACTATGGCTACACCTTC. The chain uses TRBV5-1 and TRBJ1-2; TRBD1 is a possible D gene (5 bases). The V and J ends lost 7 bases and 0 bases respectively, with 22 bases between them. Germline CDR1 SGHRS, CDR2 YFSETQ. This CDR3 has 17 residues.

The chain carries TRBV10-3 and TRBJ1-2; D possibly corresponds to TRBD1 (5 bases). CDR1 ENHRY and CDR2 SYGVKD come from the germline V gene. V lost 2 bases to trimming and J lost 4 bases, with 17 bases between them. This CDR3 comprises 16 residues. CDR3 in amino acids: CAISEPWSGRAYGYTF. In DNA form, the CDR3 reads TGTGCCATCAGTGAGCCTTGGTCAGGCAGGGCCTATGGCTACACCTTC.

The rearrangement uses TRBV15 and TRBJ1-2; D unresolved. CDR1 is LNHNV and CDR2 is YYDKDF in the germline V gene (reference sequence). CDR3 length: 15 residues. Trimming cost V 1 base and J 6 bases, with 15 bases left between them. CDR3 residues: CATSRAHRQLNGYTF. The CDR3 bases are TGTGCCACCAGCAGAGCCCACCGGCAGTTAAATGGCTACACCTTC.

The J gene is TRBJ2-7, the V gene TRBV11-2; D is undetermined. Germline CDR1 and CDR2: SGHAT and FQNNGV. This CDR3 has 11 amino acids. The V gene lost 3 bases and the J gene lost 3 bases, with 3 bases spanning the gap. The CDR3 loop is CASSLIYEQYF. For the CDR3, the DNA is TGTGCCAGCAGCTTGATCTACGAGCAGTACTTC.